Below are 16 T cell receptor beta chains sequenced from a single sample in a study of blood T cells in healthy people across ages. Together with a sample-barcoded 5' primer, a J-beta primer mix was included in a second PCR lasting roughly 6 to 12 cycles. From the 5' RACE reads, TCRdb called clonotypes with MiXCR, one entry per CDR3 protein. The sample lists approximately 670,000 distinct CDR3 sequences; 35% to 50% were seen once. Sequenced material: blood. These receptor sequences come from an older man in good health.

The gene calls are TRBV7-2 and TRBJ1-2; D is perhaps TRBD1 (6 bases). Trimming took 1 base from V and 5 from J, leaving 14 bases between them. The germline V gene has CDR1 SGHTA and CDR2 FQGNSA. This CDR3 comprises 15 residues. In DNA form, the CDR3 reads TGTGCCAGCAGCTTAGGCAGGGGATTTGCGTATGGCTACACCTTC. Translation: CASSLGRGFAYGYTF.

This clonotype was counted a few times. The chain has TRBV7-2 and TRBJ2-3; 7 bases agree with TRBD2. CDR3 length: 16 residues. With 5 bases clipped from V and 2 bases from J, the junction kept 10 bases outside the gene matches. Germline CDR1 reads SGHTA; CDR2 reads FQGNSA. As DNA, the CDR3 is TGTGCCAGCAGCCCCAGGTGGGGAGGGGCCACAGATACGCAGTATTTT. Translation: CASSPRWGGATDTQYF.

The rearrangement joins TRBV5-1 to TRBJ2-7; TRBD1 agrees at 10 bases. The germline V gene has CDR1 SGHRS and CDR2 YFSETQ. This CDR3 is built from 14 residues. V lost 4 bases and J lost 3; bases outside the gene matches: 4. The CDR3 nucleotides read TGCGCCAGCAGCGTATGGACAGGGGGCTACGAGCAGTACTTC. Its translation: CASSVWTGGYEQYF.

The V and J genes are TRBV14 and TRBJ2-1; D possibly corresponds to TRBD1 (5 bases). CDR1 is SGHDN, CDR2 FVKESK, per germline. The CDR3 contains 15 residues. V gave up 0 bases and J gave up 8 bases, with 14 bases separating them. CDR3 sequence (DNA): TGTGCCAGCAGCCAAGAATCCAGGGTTTTAGATGAGCAGTTCTTC. Protein product: CASSQESRVLDEQFF.

This chain's CDR3 is CAISEFKDSYEQYF. The CDR3 region has the DNA TGTGCCATCAGTGAGTTTAAGGACTCCTACGAGCAGTACTTC. V gene TRBV10-3 combines with J gene TRBJ2-7; D gene unclear. Germline V lookup: CDR1 ENHRY, CDR2 SYGVKD. The length of the CDR3 is 14 residues. V dropped 1 base and J dropped 0 bases, with 7 bases sitting between them.

V is TRBV28 and J is TRBJ2-7; D unresolved. Trimming took 4 bases from V and 6 from J, leaving 10 bases between them. Germline loops: CDR1 MDHEN, CDR2 SYDVKM. CDR3 length equals 12 residues. The CDR3 here is CASSSRPLEQYF. In DNA form, the CDR3 reads TGTGCCAGCAGTTCCCGTCCCCTCGAGCAGTACTTC.

On this clonotype itself: Since a much larger clone is just one base distant, this may be a read error. The chain combines TRBV5-1 with TRBJ2-1; TRBD1 might be the D (6 bases). In germline, CDR1 is SGHRS, CDR2 YFSETQ. Trimming pared 0 bases from V and 13 bases from J, leaving 14 bases between. CDR3 length: 13 residues. The CDR3 region is CASSLEGGETQFF. CDR3 coding DNA: TGCGCCAGCAGCTTGGAAGGGGGAGAGACCCAGTTCTTC.

The chain links TRBV5-1 to TRBJ2-3; 7 bases align to TRBD1. Looked up from germline, CDR1 is SGHRS and CDR2 is YFSETQ. CDR3 size: 16 residues. The ends lost 1 base at V and 2 bases at J; junction bases unmatched: 7. The CDR3 bases are TGCGCCAGCAGCTTGCGTCAGAGGGGGCCCACAGATACGCAGTATTTT. Amino acids: CASSLRQRGPTDTQYF.

In this sample, this clonotype turned up a few times. The chain has TRBV6-2 or TRBV6-3 and TRBJ1-2; D unresolved. CDR1 and CDR2 (germline): MNHEY, SVGEGT. The CDR3 is made up of 14 amino acids. The germline V and J ends were trimmed by 6 bases and 6 bases, with 17 bases remaining between them. CDR3 protein: CASREPGPSNGYTF. Written as DNA, the CDR3 is TGTGCCAGCAGAGAGCCTGGGCCCTCGAATGGCTACACCTTC.

This clonotype was counted at least ten times. V gene TRBV7-8 combines with J gene TRBJ1-4, with 7 bases lining up with TRBD1. Looked up from germline, CDR1 is SGHVS and CDR2 is FQNEAQ. V shed 1 base and J 0 bases; nucleotides not matched to a gene: 2. This CDR3 is 16 amino acids long. The CDR3 reads CASSLVTGATNEKLFF. CDR3 nucleotides: TGTGCCAGCAGCTTAGTAACAGGGGCAACTAATGAAAAACTGTTTTTT.

This clonotype was seen more than once but under ten times. The chain recombines TRBV7-8 with TRBJ2-7, with 8 bases matching TRBD1. The tail of the sequence fits TRBJ2-5 better, so the J call may be wrong. CDR1 and CDR2 (germline): SGHVS, FQNEAQ. The length of the CDR3 is 15 residues. The CDR3 sequence is CASSLGPDREETQYF. DNA of the CDR3: TGTGCCAGCAGCTTAGGCCCGGACAGGGAAGAGACCCAGTACTTC.

There are a few counts of this clonotype. The chain employs TRBV25-1 and TRBJ2-3; 7 bases line up with TRBD1. Looked up from germline, CDR1 is MGHDK and CDR2 is SYGVNS. The CDR3 loop spans 14 amino acids. J gave up 4 bases and V 5 bases, and 6 bases lay outside the gene matches. The CDR3 sequence: CASSSTGESDTQYF. Written as DNA, the CDR3 is TGTGCCAGCAGTTCAACAGGGGAGTCAGATACGCAGTATTTT.

This clonotype was detected a few times. This rearrangement joins TRBV6-4 to TRBJ2-3, with 11 bases aligning to TRBD2. This CDR3 is 19 amino acids long. The germline V gene encodes CDR1 MRHNA and CDR2 SNTAGT. Germline trimming cut 6 bases from V and 1 base from J; bases unmatched to any gene: 15. CDR3 sequence: CASSRTSGGLAGRTDTQYF. The CDR3 DNA follows: TGTGCCAGCAGCCGGACGTCCGGCGGACTAGCGGGTCGCACAGATACGCAGTATTTT.

This sequence joins TRBV19 and TRBJ2-3; D possibly corresponds to TRBD2 (6 bases). Between the trimmed V and J ends, which lost 2 bases and 1 base, there was a span of 19 bases. CDR3 length: 18 residues. The germline V gene has CDR1 LNHDA and CDR2 SQIVND (reference sequence). The CDR3 spells CASSIKTRAISGTDTQYF. DNA of the CDR3: TGTGCCAGTAGTATAAAGACTAGGGCTATTTCTGGCACAGATACGCAGTATTTT.

The chain carries TRBV28 and TRBJ2-5, with D possibly matching TRBD1 (5 bases). V lost 2 bases and J 5 bases, leaving 12 bases between the germline ends. The V gene's germline CDR1 is MDHEN and CDR2 SYDVKM. The CDR3 runs to 14 residues. CDR3 nucleotides: TGTGCCAGCAGTTTAACCGCAGGGTTCGAGACCCAGTACTTC. This gives the protein CASSLTAGFETQYF. The full variable domain, completed using reference TRBV28 and TRBJ2-5, is DVKVTQSSRYLVKRTGEKVFLECVQDMDHENMFWYRQDPGLGLRLIYFSYDVKMKEKGDIPEGYSVSREKKERFSLILESASTNQTSMYLCASSLTAGFETQYFGPGTRLLVL.

This clonotype was observed at least ten times. The genes are TRBV12-3 or TRBV12-4 and TRBJ2-3; 13 positions agree with TRBD2. The J segment lost 4 bases and the V segment lost 6 bases, leaving 13 bases of the junction unmatched. The CDR3 is 18 amino acids. The DNA of the CDR3 is TGTGCCAGCAGAAGAAATAAAGGGACTAGCGGGACCTCAGATACGCAGTATTTT. This sequence encodes CASRRNKGTSGTSDTQYF.